Listed below are T cell receptor beta chains from one sample, sequenced in a study of T-cell memory formation after mild COVID-19. MiXCR, run by TCRdb on the 5' RACE reads, gives a single entry per CDR3 protein. The sample comprises some 150,000 distinct CDR3 sequences, 11% to 15% of which are singletons, and less than 30% rests with the top ten. Source material: PBMCs or a T cell subset sorted from them (not recorded which). The receptors derive from an adult woman who had mild COVID-19 (a few samples of this study predate the infection). Cell type and time point are not known. The conserved cysteine and the conserved F or W are not part of the CDR3 here. Clone size is shown for a subset of rows, as once, few, many or a class of expanded clone.

few	TRBV25-1	TRBJ1-3	ASSAGLGNTIY
once	TRBV14	TRBJ1-4	ASSLILEKLF
.	TRBV4-1	TRBJ1-2	ASSPGQGTFANYGYT
few	TRBV4-1	TRBJ2-1	ASSQEWLAGMSYNEQF
few	TRBV6-2/TRBV6-3	TRBJ2-7	ASSDYLGDTYEQY
many	TRBV7-2	TRBJ2-3	ASSLILAGLTDTQY
.	TRBV7-8	TRBJ1-2	ASSLVGPGTDGYT
.	TRBV4-2	TRBJ2-1	ASSHPPGWSYNEQF
.	TRBV5-1	TRBJ1-1	ASSIRTGGGWKTEAF
.	TRBV7-9	TRBJ2-1	ASSSPGGDEQF
few	TRBV5-8	TRBJ2-3	ASSSGTGSDTQY
few	TRBV6-5	TRBJ1-2	ATGLGLPYGYT
.	TRBV2	TRBJ2-3	ASKIRTGWTDTQY
few	TRBV29-1	TRBJ2-7	SVEARARSHEQY
few	TRBV2	TRBJ2-3	ASSDLLAFDTQY
.	TRBV27	TRBJ2-5	ASSPGTGGGETQY
.	TRBV7-6	TRBJ1-1	DSSLASGHPFGEAF
.	TRBV5-4	TRBJ1-1	ASSLPGGGTEAF
few	TRBV5-6	TRBJ2-4	ASSFGGGLALAKNIQY
few	TRBV5-1	TRBJ2-5	ASSLDLSGTQY
.	TRBV4-2	TRBJ2-3	ASSQGSQDTQY
few	TRBV27	TRBJ2-3	ASSLERATDTQY
.	TRBV11-2	TRBJ2-3	ASTRTDTQY
many	TRBV27	TRBJ2-2	ASSWAPAVTGELF
few	TRBV19	TRBJ2-7	ASSSGLADEQY
many	TRBV4-1	TRBJ1-4	ASSQVWREVGEKLF